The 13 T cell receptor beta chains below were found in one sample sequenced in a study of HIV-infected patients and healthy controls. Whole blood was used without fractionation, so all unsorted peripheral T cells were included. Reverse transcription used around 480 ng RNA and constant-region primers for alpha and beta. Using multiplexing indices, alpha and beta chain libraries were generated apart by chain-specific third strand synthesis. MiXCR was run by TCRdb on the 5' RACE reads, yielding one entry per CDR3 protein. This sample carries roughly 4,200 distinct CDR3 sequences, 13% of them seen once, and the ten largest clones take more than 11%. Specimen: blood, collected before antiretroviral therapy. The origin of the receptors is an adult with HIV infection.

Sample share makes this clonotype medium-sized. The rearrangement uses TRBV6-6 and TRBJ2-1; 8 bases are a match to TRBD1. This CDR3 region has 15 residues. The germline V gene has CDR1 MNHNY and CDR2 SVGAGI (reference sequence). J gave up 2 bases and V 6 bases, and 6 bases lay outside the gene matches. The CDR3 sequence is CASSPGTGTYNEQFF. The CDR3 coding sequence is TGTGCCAGCAGCCCCGGGACAGGTACCTACAATGAGCAGTTCTTC.

For the CDR3, the DNA is TGTGCCAGCAGCCCCCACGTGGCAGGGTGGTCCGGTGAAGCTTTCTTT. It codes for CASSPHVAGWSGEAFF. V gene TRBV7-2 combines with J gene TRBJ1-1; TRBD1 might be the D (5 bases). The V gene lost 5 bases and the J gene lost 7 bases, with 23 bases spanning the gap. Germline assignment: CDR1 SGHTA and CDR2 FQGNSA. CDR3 length: 16 amino acids.

The DNA for the CDR3 is TGTGCCAGCAGCCCGCGACAGGGGGAGATCTATGGCTACACCTTC. This translates into CASSPRQGEIYGYTF. The rearrangement links TRBV14 to TRBJ1-2; the match to TRBD1 covers 9 bases. This CDR3 spans 15 amino acids. CDR1 is SGHDN and CDR2 is FVKESK in the germline V gene. The J segment lost 4 bases and the V segment lost 4 bases, leaving 7 bases of the junction unmatched.

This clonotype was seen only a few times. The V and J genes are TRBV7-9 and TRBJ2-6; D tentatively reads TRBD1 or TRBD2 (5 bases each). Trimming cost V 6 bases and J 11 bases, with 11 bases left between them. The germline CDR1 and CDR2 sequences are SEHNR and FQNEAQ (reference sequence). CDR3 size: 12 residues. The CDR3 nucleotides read TGTGCCAGCAGTTTGGGGGAGTACGTCCTGACTTTC. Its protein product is CASSLGEYVLTF.

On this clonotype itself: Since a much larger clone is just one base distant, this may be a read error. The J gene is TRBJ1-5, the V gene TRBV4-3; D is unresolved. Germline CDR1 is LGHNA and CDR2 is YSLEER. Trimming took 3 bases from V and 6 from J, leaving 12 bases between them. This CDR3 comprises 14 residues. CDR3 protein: CASSHEQWSQPQHF. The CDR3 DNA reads TGCGCCAGCAGCCACGAACAGTGGAGTCAGCCCCAGCATTTT.

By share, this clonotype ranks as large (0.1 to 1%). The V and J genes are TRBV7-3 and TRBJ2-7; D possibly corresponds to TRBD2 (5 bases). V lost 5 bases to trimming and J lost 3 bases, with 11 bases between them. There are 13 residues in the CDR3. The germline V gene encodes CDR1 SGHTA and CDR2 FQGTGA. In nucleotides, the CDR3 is TGTGCCAGCAGCAACGGGGATTTCTACGAGCAGTACTTC. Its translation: CASSNGDFYEQYF.

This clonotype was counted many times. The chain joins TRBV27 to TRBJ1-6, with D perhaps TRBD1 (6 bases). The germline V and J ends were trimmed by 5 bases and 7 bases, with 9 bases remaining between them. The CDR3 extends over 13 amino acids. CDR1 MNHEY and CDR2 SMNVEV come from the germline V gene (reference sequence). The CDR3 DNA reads TGTGCCAGCAGTCCCACAGGGAATTCACCCCTCCACTTT. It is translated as CASSPTGNSPLHF.

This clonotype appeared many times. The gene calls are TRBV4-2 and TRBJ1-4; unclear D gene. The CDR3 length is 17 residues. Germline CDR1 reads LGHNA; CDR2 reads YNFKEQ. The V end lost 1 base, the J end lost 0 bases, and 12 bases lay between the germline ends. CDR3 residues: CASSQVATMATNEKLFF. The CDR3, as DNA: TGTGCCAGCAGCCAAGTGGCGACTATGGCAACTAATGAAAAACTGTTTTTT.

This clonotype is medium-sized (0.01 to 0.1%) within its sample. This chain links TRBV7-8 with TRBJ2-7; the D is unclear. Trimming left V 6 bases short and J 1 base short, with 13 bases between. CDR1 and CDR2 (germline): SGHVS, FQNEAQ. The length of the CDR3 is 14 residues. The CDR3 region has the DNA TGTGCCAGCAGGGTTTCGGGCTTATCCTACGAGCAGTACTTC. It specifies CASRVSGLSYEQYF.

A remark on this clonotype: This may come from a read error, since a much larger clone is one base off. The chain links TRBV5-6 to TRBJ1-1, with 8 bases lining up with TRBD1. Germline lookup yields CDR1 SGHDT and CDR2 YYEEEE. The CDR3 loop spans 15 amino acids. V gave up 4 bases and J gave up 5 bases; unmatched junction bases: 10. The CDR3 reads CASSPFGQGNTEAFF. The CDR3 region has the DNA TGTGCCAGCAGCCCGTTTGGACAGGGCAATACTGAAGCTTTCTTT.

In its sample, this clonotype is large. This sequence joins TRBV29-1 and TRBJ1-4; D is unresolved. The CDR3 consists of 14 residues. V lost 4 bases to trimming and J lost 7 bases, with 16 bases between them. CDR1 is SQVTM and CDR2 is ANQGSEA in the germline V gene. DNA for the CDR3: TGCAGCGTTGTGGTTTCCATGCTCGGTGAAAAACTGTTTTTT. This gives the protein CSVVVSMLGEKLFF.

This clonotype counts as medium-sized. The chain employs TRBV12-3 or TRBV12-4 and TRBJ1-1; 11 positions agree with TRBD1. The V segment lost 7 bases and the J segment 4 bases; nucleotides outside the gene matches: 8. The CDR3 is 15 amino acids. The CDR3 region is CASTEPGQGVTEAFF. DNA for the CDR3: TGTGCCAGCACTGAGCCGGGACAGGGGGTCACTGAAGCTTTCTTT.

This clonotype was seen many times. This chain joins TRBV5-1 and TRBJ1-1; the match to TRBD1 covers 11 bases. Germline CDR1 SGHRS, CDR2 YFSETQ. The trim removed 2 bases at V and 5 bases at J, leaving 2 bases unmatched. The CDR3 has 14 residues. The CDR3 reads CASSFGTGGTEAFF. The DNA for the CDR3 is TGCGCCAGCAGCTTTGGGACAGGGGGGACTGAAGCTTTCTTT.